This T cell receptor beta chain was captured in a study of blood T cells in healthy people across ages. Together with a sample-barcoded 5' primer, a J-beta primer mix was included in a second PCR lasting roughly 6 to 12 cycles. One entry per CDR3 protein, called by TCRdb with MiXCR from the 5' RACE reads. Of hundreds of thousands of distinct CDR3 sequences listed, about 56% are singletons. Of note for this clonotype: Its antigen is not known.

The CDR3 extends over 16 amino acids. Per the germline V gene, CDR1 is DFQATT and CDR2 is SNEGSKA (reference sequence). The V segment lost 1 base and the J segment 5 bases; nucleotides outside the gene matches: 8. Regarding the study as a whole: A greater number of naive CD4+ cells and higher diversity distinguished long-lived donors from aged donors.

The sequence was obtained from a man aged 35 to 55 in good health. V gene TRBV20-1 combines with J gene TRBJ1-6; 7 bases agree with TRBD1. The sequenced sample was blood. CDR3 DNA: TGCAGTGCTAGAGGCGACAGGGCCCTTAATAATTCACCCCTCCACTTT. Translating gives CSARGDRALNNSPLHF.